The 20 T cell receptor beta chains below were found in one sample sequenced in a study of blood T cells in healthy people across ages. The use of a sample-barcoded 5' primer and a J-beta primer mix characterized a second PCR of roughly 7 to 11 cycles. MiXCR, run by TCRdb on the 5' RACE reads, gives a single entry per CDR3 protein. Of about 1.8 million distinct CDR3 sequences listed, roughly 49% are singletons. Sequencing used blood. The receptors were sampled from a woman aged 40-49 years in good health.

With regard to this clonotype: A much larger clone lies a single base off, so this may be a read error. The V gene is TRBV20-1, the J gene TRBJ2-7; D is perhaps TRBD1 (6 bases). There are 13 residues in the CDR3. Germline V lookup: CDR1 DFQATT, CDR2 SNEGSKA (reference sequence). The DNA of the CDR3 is TGCACCGCGAGAGGGGGAAGCTCCTACGAGCAGTACTTC. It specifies CTARGGSSYEQYF.

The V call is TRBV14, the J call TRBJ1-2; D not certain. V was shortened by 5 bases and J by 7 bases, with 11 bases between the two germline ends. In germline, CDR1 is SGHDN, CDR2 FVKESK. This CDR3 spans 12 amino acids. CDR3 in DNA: TGTGCCAGCAGCAAAAGGACTTTTGGCTACACCTTC. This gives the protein CASSKRTFGYTF.

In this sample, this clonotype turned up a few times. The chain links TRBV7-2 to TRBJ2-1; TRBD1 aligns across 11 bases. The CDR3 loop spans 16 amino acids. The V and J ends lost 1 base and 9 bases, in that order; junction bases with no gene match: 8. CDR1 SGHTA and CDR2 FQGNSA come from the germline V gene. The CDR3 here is CASSLDWTGGLGEQFF. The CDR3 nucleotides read TGTGCCAGCAGCTTAGATTGGACAGGGGGCTTAGGTGAGCAGTTCTTC.

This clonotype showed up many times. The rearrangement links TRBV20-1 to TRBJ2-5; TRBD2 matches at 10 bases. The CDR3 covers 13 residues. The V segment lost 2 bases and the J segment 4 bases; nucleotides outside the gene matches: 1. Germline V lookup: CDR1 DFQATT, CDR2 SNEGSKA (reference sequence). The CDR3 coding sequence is TGCAGTGCTAGACTAGCGGGGGTAGAGACCCAGTACTTC. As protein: CSARLAGVETQYF.

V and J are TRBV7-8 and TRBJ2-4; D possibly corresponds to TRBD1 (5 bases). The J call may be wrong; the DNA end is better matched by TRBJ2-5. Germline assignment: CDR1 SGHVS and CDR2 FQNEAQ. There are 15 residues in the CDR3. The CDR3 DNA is TGTGCCAGCAGCTTAGCCCCCCCGGACACGGAGACCCAGTACTTC. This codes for CASSLAPPDTETQYF.

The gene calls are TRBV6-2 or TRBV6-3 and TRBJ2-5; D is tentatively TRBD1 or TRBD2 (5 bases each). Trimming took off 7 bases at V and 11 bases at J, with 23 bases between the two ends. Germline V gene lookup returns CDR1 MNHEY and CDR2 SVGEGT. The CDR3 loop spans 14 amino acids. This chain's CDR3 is CASNGGSSYSEQYF. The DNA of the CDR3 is TGTGCCAGCAATGGGGGTAGCTCCTACAGTGAGCAGTACTTC.

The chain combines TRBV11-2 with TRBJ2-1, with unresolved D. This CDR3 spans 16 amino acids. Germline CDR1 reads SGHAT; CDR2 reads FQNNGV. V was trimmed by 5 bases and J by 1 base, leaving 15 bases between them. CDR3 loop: CASSEMMVRSYNEQFF. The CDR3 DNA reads TGTGCCAGCAGCGAGATGATGGTCAGGTCCTACAATGAGCAGTTCTTC.

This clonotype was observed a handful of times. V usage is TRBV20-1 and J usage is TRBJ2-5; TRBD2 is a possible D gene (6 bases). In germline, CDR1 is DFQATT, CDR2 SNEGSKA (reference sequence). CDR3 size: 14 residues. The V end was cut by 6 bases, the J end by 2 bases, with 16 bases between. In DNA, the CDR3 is TGCAGTGCGGGTGGGACTCTCTTACAAGAGACCCAGTACTTC. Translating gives CSAGGTLLQETQYF.

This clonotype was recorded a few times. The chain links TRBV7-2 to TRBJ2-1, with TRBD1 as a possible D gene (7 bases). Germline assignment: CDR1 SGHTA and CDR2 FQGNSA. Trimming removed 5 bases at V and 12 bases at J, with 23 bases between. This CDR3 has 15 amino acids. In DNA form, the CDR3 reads TGTGCCAGCAGCCCGCTGACAGGGTCCGGGGGAATGCAGTTCTTC. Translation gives CASSPLTGSGGMQFF.

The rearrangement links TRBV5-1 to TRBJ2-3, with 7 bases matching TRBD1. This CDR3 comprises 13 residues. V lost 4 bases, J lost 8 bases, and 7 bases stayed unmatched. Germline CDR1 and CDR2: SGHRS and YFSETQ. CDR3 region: CASSAQGSATQYF. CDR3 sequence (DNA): TGCGCCAGCAGCGCACAGGGGTCGGCTACGCAGTATTTT.

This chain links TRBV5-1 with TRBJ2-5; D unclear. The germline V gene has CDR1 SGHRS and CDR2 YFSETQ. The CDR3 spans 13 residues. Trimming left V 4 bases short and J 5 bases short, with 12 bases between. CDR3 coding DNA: TGCGCCAGCAGCCGGGTTTCCCGGGAGACCCAGTACTTC. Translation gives CASSRVSRETQYF.

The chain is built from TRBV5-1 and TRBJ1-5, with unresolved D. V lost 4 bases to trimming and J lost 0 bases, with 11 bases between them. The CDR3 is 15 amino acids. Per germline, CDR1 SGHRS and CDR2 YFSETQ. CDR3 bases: TGCGCCAGCAGCCCCGGATTAAATAGCAATCAGCCCCAGCATTTT. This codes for CASSPGLNSNQPQHF.

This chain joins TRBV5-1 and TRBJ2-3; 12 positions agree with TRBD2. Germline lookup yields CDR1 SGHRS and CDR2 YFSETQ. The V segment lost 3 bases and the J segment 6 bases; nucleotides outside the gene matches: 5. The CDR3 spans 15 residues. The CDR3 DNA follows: TGCGCCAGCAGCTCCTTGACTAGCGGGGGTGATACGCAGTATTTT. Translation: CASSSLTSGGDTQYF.

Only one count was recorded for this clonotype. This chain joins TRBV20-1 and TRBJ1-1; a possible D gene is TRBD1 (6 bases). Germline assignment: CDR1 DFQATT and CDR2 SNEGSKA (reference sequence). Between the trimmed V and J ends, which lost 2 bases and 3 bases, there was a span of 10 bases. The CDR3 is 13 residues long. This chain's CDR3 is CSARTGRDTEAFF. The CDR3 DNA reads TGCAGTGCTAGAACAGGGAGGGACACTGAAGCTTTCTTT.

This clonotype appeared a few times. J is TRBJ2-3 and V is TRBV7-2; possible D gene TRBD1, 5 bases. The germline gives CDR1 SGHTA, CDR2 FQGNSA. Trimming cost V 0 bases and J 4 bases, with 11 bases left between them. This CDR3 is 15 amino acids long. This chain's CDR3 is CASSLARQPSDTQYF. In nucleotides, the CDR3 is TGTGCCAGCAGCTTAGCAAGACAGCCCTCAGATACGCAGTATTTT.

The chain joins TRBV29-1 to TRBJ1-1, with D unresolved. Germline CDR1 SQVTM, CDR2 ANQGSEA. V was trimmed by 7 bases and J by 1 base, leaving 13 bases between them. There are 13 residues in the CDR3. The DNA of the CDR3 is TGCAGCGCCCTCTTCGACAAGAACACTGAAGCTTTCTTT. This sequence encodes CSALFDKNTEAFF.

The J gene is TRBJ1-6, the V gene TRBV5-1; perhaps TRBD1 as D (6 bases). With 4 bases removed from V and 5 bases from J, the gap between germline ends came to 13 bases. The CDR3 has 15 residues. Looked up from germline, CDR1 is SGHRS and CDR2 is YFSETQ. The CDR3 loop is CASSTPDRNNSPLHF. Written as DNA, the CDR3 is TGCGCCAGCAGCACACCGGACAGAAATAATTCACCCCTCCACTTT.

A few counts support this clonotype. This CDR3 reads CASETGTGAYNEQFF. Written as DNA, the CDR3 is TGTGCCAGCGAGACCGGGACAGGGGCCTACAATGAGCAGTTCTTC. The V call is TRBV7-2, the J call TRBJ2-1; 10 bases match TRBD1. This CDR3 region has 15 residues. The V gene end was trimmed by 8 bases and the J gene end by 2 bases; junction bases not matched to a gene: 6. Germline CDR1 reads SGHTA; CDR2 reads FQGNSA.

Here the CDR3 reads CASTLLAGGDGEQFF. The CDR3 nucleotides read TGCGCCAGCACCCTTCTAGCGGGGGGAGACGGTGAGCAGTTCTTC. The chain links TRBV5-1 to TRBJ2-1; TRBD2 agrees at 11 bases. V trimming: 6 bases; J trimming: 9 bases; junction bases outside the gene matches: 11. Per the germline V gene, CDR1 is SGHRS and CDR2 is YFSETQ. The CDR3 covers 15 residues.

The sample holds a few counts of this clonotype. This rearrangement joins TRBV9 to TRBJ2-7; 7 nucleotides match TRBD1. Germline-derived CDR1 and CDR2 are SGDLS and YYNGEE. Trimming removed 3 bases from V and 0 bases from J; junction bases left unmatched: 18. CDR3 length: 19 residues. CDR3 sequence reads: CASSGGQFDLLSSSYEQYF. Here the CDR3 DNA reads TGTGCCAGCAGCGGGGGACAGTTTGATTTACTTTCTAGCTCCTACGAGCAGTACTTC.